Each of the 27 T cell receptor beta chains below was sequenced from the same sample in a study of T cell clonotyping in hematopoietic cell transplantation. TCRdb's copy holds only in-frame clones and misses some; the assay was immunoSEQ multiplex PCR. Among about 80,000 clones listed, around 96% were seen once. Time point defined: recipient sample about 28 days before transplant, after cytoreduction. The material was peripheral blood mononuclear cells, obtained before stem cell transplant. The origin of the receptors is a woman aged 45-65 years with acute myeloid leukemia. Some clones in this sample may be carry-over from other donors' samples.

The V and J genes are TRBV6-1 and TRBJ1-2, with D tentatively TRBD1 (6 bases). CDR1 and CDR2 (germline): MNHNS, SASEGT. The V gene lost 1 base and the J gene lost 2 bases, with 14 bases spanning the gap. This CDR3 is built from 16 residues. The CDR3 nucleotides are TGTGCCAGCAGTGAAGAGGGGGGGGTGGTGAACTATGGCTACACCTTC. It is translated as CASSEEGGVVNYGYTF.

The chain is built from TRBV5-4 and TRBJ1-2; D remains ambiguous. Trimming took 1 base from V and 3 from J, leaving 10 bases between them. CDR1 and CDR2 from the germline V gene are SGHNT and YYREEE (reference sequence). This CDR3 contains 14 residues. The CDR3: CASSLSLGDYGYTF. The CDR3 DNA reads TGTGCCAGCAGCTTGTCCCTCGGGGACTATGGCTACACCTTC.

The chain couples TRBV7-8 to TRBJ2-5; 8 positions match TRBD1. The germline V gene encodes CDR1 SGHVS and CDR2 FQNEAQ. V gave up 7 bases and J gave up 10 bases; unmatched junction bases: 17. This CDR3 spans 15 amino acids. CDR3 protein: CASKRAGTGFGSQYF. Here the CDR3 DNA reads TGTGCCAGCAAACGAGCCGGGACAGGATTCGGGAGCCAGTACTTC.

The genes are TRBV7-2 and TRBJ2-2; tentatively, D is TRBD2 (6 bases). Looked up from germline, CDR1 is SGHTA and CDR2 is FQGNSA. This CDR3 is built from 14 residues. Trimming shortened V by 5 bases and J by 6 bases, and 13 bases separated the two germline ends. The CDR3 here is CASSRDSLAGELFF. In nucleotides, the CDR3 is TGTGCCAGCAGCCGGGACTCCTTGGCCGGGGAGCTGTTTTTT.

This chain connects TRBV30 to TRBJ2-5; no clear D gene. The CDR3 totals 13 residues. Per the germline V gene, CDR1 is GTSNPN and CDR2 is SVGIG (reference sequence). Trimming took off 2 bases at V and 0 bases at J, with 7 bases between the two ends. CDR3 protein: CAWSLGHQETQYF. The CDR3, as DNA: TGTGCCTGGAGTCTAGGCCACCAAGAGACCCAGTACTTC.

The rearrangement joins TRBV6-1 to TRBJ1-5; a possible D gene is TRBD1 (5 bases). Trimming pared 2 bases from V and 2 bases from J, leaving 10 bases between. Germline-derived CDR1 and CDR2 are MNHNS and SASEGT. This CDR3 is built from 15 residues. This CDR3 reads CASSELQGGNQPQHF. The CDR3 bases are TGTGCCAGCAGTGAACTGCAGGGCGGCAATCAGCCCCAGCATTTT.

V and J are TRBV11-2 and TRBJ2-1; the D gene is possibly TRBD1 (6 bases). The CDR3 totals 14 residues. CDR1 and CDR2 (germline): SGHAT, FQNNGV. The V and J ends lost 6 bases and 9 bases respectively, with 18 bases between them. The CDR3 bases are TGTGCCAGCAGTTCGAACAGGGTAGGAAGTGAGCAGTTCTTC. Amino acids: CASSSNRVGSEQFF.

This clone was seen a single time. V gene TRBV5-1 combines with J gene TRBJ2-7; D call uncertain. The ends were cut back, 3 bases at V and 3 bases at J, with 4 bases in the middle. This CDR3 has 11 residues. Looked up from germline, CDR1 is SGHRS and CDR2 is YFSETQ. The CDR3 bases are TGCGCCAGCAGCTCCCTCTACGAGCAGTACTTC. This sequence encodes CASSSLYEQYF.

The chain links TRBV28 to TRBJ2-3, with 7 bases fitting TRBD1. Looked up from germline, CDR1 is MDHEN and CDR2 is SYDVKM. The CDR3 extends over 17 amino acids. The V and J ends lost 6 bases and 0 bases, in that order; junction bases with no gene match: 12. CDR3 in DNA: TGTGCCAGCAGCCTAATATGGGACAGCACAAGCACAGATACGCAGTATTTT. As protein: CASSLIWDSTSTDTQYF. The entire variable domain, with the rest obtained from reference TRBV28 and TRBJ2-3, is as follows: DVKVTQSSRYLVKRTGEKVFLECVQDMDHENMFWYRQDPGLGLRLIYFSYDVKMKEKGDIPEGYSVSREKKERFSLILESASTNQTSMYLCASSLIWDSTSTDTQYFGPGTRLTVL.

The V and J genes are TRBV10-3 and TRBJ1-2; no definite D call. The CDR3 spans 11 residues. From germline, CDR1 is ENHRY and CDR2 SYGVKD. V shed 2 bases and J shed 8 bases, with 6 bases lying between them. DNA for the CDR3: TGTGCCATCAGTGAGGGGAGCGGCTACACCTTC. This encodes CAISEGSGYTF.

V gene TRBV30 combines with J gene TRBJ1-2; a weak D match, TRBD1 (5 bases). Deletions cut 4 bases from V and 5 bases from J, with 11 bases between. This CDR3 comprises 12 residues. Per the germline V gene, CDR1 is GTSNPN and CDR2 is SVGIG (reference sequence). CDR3 in amino acids: CAWTGSRYGYTF. The CDR3 DNA is TGTGCCTGGACAGGGTCGAGGTATGGCTACACCTTC.

This clone appeared once. The V and J genes are TRBV10-3 and TRBJ1-5, with 9 bases lining up with TRBD1. CDR1 is ENHRY, CDR2 SYGVKD, per germline. Germline trimming cut 4 bases from V and 6 bases from J; bases unmatched to any gene: 7. This CDR3 comprises 15 residues. The CDR3 reads CAISAGTGKGQPQHF. CDR3 DNA: TGTGCCATCAGTGCCGGGACAGGGAAGGGTCAGCCCCAGCATTTT.

The chain employs TRBV5-1 and TRBJ1-5; TRBD1 agrees at 9 bases. Germline-derived CDR1 and CDR2 are SGHRS and YFSETQ. With 5 bases clipped from V and 7 bases from J, the junction kept 4 bases outside the gene matches. CDR3 size: 13 residues. The CDR3 nucleotides read TGCGCCAGCAGACAGGGGGCCGAACAGCCCCAGCATTTT. It translates to CASRQGAEQPQHF.

This chain connects TRBV6-5 to TRBJ1-4; TRBD1 aligns across 10 bases. The CDR3 runs to 15 residues. In germline, CDR1 is MNHEY, CDR2 SVGAGI. With V trimmed by 6 bases and J by 8 bases, 9 bases remained unmatched. The CDR3 is CASRADRGLLEKLFF. DNA of the CDR3: TGTGCCAGCAGGGCCGACAGGGGGCTATTGGAAAAACTGTTTTTT.

The chain employs TRBV19 and TRBJ1-5; D remains ambiguous. V was clipped by 2 bases and J by 4 bases, with 9 bases between them. This CDR3 spans 14 amino acids. Germline CDR1 reads LNHDA; CDR2 reads SQIVND (reference sequence). CDR3 loop: CASSIHQENQPQHF. CDR3 nucleotide sequence: TGTGCCAGTAGTATACACCAGGAAAATCAGCCCCAGCATTTT.

The J gene is TRBJ2-7, the V gene TRBV25-1; 10 bases fit TRBD2. The V and J ends lost 2 bases and 7 bases, in that order; junction bases with no gene match: 8. This CDR3 is built from 15 residues. Per the germline V gene, CDR1 is MGHDK and CDR2 is SYGVNS. The CDR3 is CASSEGLAGAAEQYF. CDR3 sequence (DNA): TGTGCCAGCAGTGAAGGGCTAGCGGGGGCCGCAGAGCAGTACTTC.

This chain connects TRBV5-1 to TRBJ1-2; the D gene is possibly TRBD1 (5 bases). V lost 3 bases and J lost 2, with 14 bases in between. Germline V gene lookup returns CDR1 SGHRS and CDR2 YFSETQ. The CDR3 is 15 amino acids. CDR3 loop: CASSSPGRKNYGYTF. The CDR3 nucleotides read TGCGCCAGCAGCTCTCCGGGACGAAAGAACTATGGCTACACCTTC.

The J gene is TRBJ1-4, the V gene TRBV30; 7 bases are shared with TRBD1. The germline CDR1 and CDR2 sequences are GTSNPN and SVGIG (reference sequence). V lost 5 bases and J lost 7; bases outside the gene matches: 7. This CDR3 has 13 residues. The CDR3 region is CAWQGGAGEKLFF. The CDR3 nucleotides are TGTGCCTGGCAAGGGGGCGCAGGTGAAAAACTGTTTTTT.

The gene calls are TRBV2 and TRBJ2-7; TRBD1 matches at 9 bases. The CDR3 covers 12 residues. The germline V gene has CDR1 SNHLY and CDR2 FYNNEI. J lost 4 bases, V lost 9 bases, and 4 bases had no gene match. The CDR3 loop reads CARQGAEYEQYF. The CDR3 DNA reads TGTGCCAGACAGGGGGCTGAGTACGAGCAGTACTTC.

The V and J genes are TRBV7-8 and TRBJ1-3; D is unclear. With 4 bases removed from V and 0 bases from J, the gap between germline ends came to 10 bases. The CDR3 totals 15 residues. Germline V gives CDR1 SGHVS, CDR2 FQNEAQ. Here the CDR3 DNA reads TGTGCCAGCAGCTGGAACTTTCGCTCTGGAAACACCATATATTTT. It is translated as CASSWNFRSGNTIYF.

This clone was detected only once. The chain combines TRBV30 with TRBJ2-5, with D possibly being TRBD1 (6 bases). CDR1 is GTSNPN, CDR2 SVGIG, per germline (reference sequence). V was trimmed by 1 base and J by 2 bases, leaving 11 bases between them. The CDR3 runs 14 residues. DNA of the CDR3: TGTGCCTGGAGTGGGTACAGGGATCAAGAGACCCAGTACTTC. It is translated as CAWSGYRDQETQYF.

The genes are TRBV18 and TRBJ2-7; D gene ambiguous. V was clipped by 1 base and J by 4 bases, with 17 bases between them. CDR3 length equals 16 residues. Germline CDR1 is KGHSH and CDR2 is LQKENI. CDR3 amino acids: CASSPQPGRNPYEQYF. DNA for the CDR3: TGTGCCAGCTCACCACAACCCGGGCGGAATCCTTACGAGCAGTACTTC.

The chain has TRBV7-9 and TRBJ2-7; the D is unclear. This CDR3 spans 15 amino acids. With 1 base removed from V and 2 bases from J, the gap between germline ends came to 12 bases. CDR1 and CDR2 (germline): SEHNR, FQNEAQ (reference sequence). CDR3 sequence: CASSLVWAQTYEQYF. The DNA for the CDR3 is TGTGCCAGCAGCTTAGTATGGGCCCAAACCTACGAGCAGTACTTC.

This chain joins TRBV10-3 and TRBJ2-7, with TRBD2 identical over 9 bases. From germline, CDR1 is ENHRY and CDR2 SYGVKD. The J segment lost 6 bases and the V segment lost 6 bases, leaving 3 bases of the junction unmatched. The CDR3 runs 12 residues. CDR3 nucleotides: TGTGCCATCAGGCGGGAGGGCCTCGAGCAGTACTTC. Its protein is CAIRREGLEQYF.

The V and J genes are TRBV19 and TRBJ1-5; D not resolved. Germline CDR1 and CDR2: LNHDA and SQIVND (reference sequence). This CDR3 is built from 12 residues. V was cut by 9 bases and J by 3 bases, with 9 bases left in between. CDR3 in amino acids: CASQPSNQPQHF. CDR3 sequence (DNA): TGTGCCAGCCAGCCGTCCAATCAGCCCCAGCATTTT.

The gene calls are TRBV6-5 and TRBJ2-7; the D gene is possibly TRBD1 (6 bases). The germline gives CDR1 MNHEY, CDR2 SVGAGI. V shed 2 bases and J shed 0 bases, with 14 bases lying between them. The CDR3 has 16 residues. The CDR3 coding sequence is TGTGCCAGCAGTTACCACAGGGTCACCACCTCCTACGAGCAGTACTTC. Protein sequence: CASSYHRVTTSYEQYF.

The chain recombines TRBV5-4 with TRBJ1-1, with D tentatively TRBD1 (6 bases). The CDR3 consists of 13 residues. CDR1 and CDR2 from the germline V gene are SGHNT and YYREEE (reference sequence). Trimming stripped 2 bases from V and 4 bases from J, with 9 bases between. CDR3 amino acids: CASSFRGPTEAFF. DNA of the CDR3: TGTGCCAGCAGCTTCAGGGGCCCCACTGAAGCTTTCTTT.